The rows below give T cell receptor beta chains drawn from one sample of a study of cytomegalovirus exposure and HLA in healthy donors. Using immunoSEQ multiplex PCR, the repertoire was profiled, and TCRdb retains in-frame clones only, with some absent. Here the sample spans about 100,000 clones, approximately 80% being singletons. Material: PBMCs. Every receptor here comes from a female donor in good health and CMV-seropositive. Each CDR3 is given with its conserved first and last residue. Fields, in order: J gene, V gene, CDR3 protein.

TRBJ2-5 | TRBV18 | CASSPEETQYF
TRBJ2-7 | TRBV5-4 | CASSPPGQGTYEQYF
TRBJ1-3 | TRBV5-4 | CASSLDPISGNTIYF
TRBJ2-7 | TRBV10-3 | CAISPGQGSRTQYF
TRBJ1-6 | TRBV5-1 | CASSSMTGAPLHF
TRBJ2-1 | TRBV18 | CASSPTSGPNNEQFF
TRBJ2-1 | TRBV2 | CASSRLAGGYNEQFF
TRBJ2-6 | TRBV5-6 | CASSPRTGANVLTF
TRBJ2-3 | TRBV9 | CASSARGGETDTQYF
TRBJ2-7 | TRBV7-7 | CASSSADSPYEQYF
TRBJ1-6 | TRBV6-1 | CASSPTQGTYSPLHF
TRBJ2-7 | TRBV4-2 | CASSQDRAGDLYEQYF
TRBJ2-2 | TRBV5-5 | CASIERQGNTGELFF
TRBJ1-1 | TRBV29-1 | CSVGETVNTEAFF
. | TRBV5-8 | CASGVGTGVSYEQYF
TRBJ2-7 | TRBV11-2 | CASGRTSGSYEQYF
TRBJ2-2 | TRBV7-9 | CASSLVWGLAGSTGELFF
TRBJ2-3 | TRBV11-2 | CASSPLASTDTQYF
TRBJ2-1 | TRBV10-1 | CASSASGGASYNEQFF
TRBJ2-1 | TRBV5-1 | CASSPYGTENDEQFF
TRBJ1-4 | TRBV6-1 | CASRVQGLIEKLFF
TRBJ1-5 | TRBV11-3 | CASSLPSGRRRPSNQPQHF
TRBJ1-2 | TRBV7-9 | CASSPDSYGYTF
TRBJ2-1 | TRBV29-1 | CSAGPKPGSYEQFF
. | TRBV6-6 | CASSSPREQYF
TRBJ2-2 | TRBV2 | CASRQGDHTGELFF
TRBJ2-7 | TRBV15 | CATSLRTGTGACYEQYF
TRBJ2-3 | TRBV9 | CASSVELASTDTQYF
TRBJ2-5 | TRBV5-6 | CASSLGATETQYF
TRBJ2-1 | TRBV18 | CASSPQGTSGSSYNEQFF
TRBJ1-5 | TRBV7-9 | CASSRAESNQPQHF
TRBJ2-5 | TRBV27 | CASLPVAGGNLIALGSQYF
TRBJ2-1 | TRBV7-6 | CASSPAGYNEQFF
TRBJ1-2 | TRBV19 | CASKWGNDGYTF
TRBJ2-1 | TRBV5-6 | CASSFRGKGAGTDEQFF
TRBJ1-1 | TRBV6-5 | CASRGRDTEAFF
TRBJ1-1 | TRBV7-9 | CASSLDPRGFHTEAFF
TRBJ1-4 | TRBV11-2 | CASSFDRVTNEKLFF
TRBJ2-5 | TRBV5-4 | CASSIDIQETQYF
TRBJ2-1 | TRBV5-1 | CASSFGFGVNEQFF
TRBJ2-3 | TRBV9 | CASSVEVAPGTTQYF
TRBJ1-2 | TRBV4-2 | CASSLDGEGNYGYTF
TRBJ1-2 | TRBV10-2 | CASTSGGRHGYTF
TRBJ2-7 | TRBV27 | CASRPGQGGHEQYF
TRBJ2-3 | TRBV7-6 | CASSSTSSGPRTDTQYF
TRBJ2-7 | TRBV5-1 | CASSFAGGEQYF
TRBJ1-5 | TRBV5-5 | CASSLTGYSNQPQHF
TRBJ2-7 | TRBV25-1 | CASSEWASPQYF
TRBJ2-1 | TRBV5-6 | CASTEQGRNEQFF
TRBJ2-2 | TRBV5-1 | CASSPTVTGELFF
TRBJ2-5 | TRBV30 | CAWSVIGGDGRQYF
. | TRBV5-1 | CASSLGASGMVGSDEQYF
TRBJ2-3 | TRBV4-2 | CASSQDSGLRQDTQYF